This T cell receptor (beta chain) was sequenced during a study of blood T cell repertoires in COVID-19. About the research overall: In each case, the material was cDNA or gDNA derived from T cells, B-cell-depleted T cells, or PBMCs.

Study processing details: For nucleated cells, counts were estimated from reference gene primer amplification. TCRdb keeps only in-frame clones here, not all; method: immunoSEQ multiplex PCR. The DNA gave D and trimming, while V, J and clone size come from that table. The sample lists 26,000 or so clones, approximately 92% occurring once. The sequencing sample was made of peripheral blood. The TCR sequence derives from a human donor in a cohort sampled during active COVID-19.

Written as DNA, the CDR3 is TGTGCCAGCTCACCACCGTGGGGAGGAGTCTCCTATAATTCACCCCTCCACTTT. Translated, it gives CASSPPWGGVSYNSPLHF. This chain links TRBV18 with TRBJ1-6; unclear D gene. In germline, CDR1 is KGHSH, CDR2 LQKENI. The CDR3 spans 18 residues. Trimming left V 0 bases short and J 0 bases short, with 12 bases between.